This T cell receptor beta chain was captured in a study of T-cell memory formation after mild COVID-19. Study-level results: Mainly CM and EM harbored the contracting CD4+ clones; mainly EMRA harbored the CD8+ ones.

Amplification by 5'RACE using constant-segment primers produced TCR alpha and TCR beta cDNA libraries that carried sample barcodes and UMIs. Each CDR3 protein is one row after TCRdb ran MiXCR on the 5' RACE reads. Of around 510,000 distinct CDR3 sequences in the sample, less than 25% were seen once. A few counts support this clonotype. Its antigen remains unidentified. From germline, CDR1 is SNHLY and CDR2 FYNNEI. The V gene end was trimmed by 4 bases and the J gene end by 7 bases; junction bases not matched to a gene: 7. The CDR3 is made up of 15 amino acids. The V call is TRBV2, the J call TRBJ1-6, with 7 nucleotides matching TRBD1. The TCR comes from an adult woman who had mild COVID-19 (a few samples of this study predate the infection). Cell type and time point are not known. Sequenced: PBMCs or a T cell subset sorted from them (not recorded which). For the CDR3, the DNA is TGTGCCAGCAGTGTTGGACAGGCTTCCAATTCACCCCTCCACTTT. This codes for CASSVGQASNSPLHF.